This TCR beta chain came from a study of control samples from healthy donors and cancer patients. TCRdb's table, derived via immunoSEQ multiplex PCR, lists solely in-frame clones and lacks some. This sample has approximately 86,000 clones; 85% to 90% occur once, and the top ten carry less than 2.5%. V shed 5 bases, J shed 0 bases, and the junction held 4 bases outside the gene matches. The length of the CDR3 is 15 residues. Germline CDR1 is SGHTA and CDR2 is FQGTGA. The sequence was obtained from a woman aged 40 to 50 in good health. The chain is built from TRBV7-3 and TRBJ1-3; 7 nucleotides agree with TRBD1. Material for sequencing was blood. CDR3 residues: CASSTGASSGNTIYF. The CDR3 nucleotides are TGTGCCAGCAGCACAGGGGCTAGCTCTGGAAACACCATATATTTT.